This TCR beta chain was found in a study of neoadjuvant nivolumab and ipilimumab in lung cancer. General study findings and limits: Only a small number of samples underwent TCR sequencing.

To note about this clone: The antigen is not known.

CDR1 and CDR2 from the germline V gene are KGHSH and LQKENI. This CDR3 region has 14 residues. Trimming shortened V by 3 bases and J by 8 bases, and 16 bases separated the two germline ends. Assay used: immunoSEQ multiplex PCR; TCRdb lists only in-frame clones, some missing. The sample lists about 29,000 clones; 76% were seen once. This chain links TRBV18 with TRBJ1-2; no firm D call. The input for sequencing was tumor tissue, taken after neoadjuvant nivolumab, alone or with ipilimumab, at or shortly before surgery. The clonotype was recovered from an adult with non-small cell lung cancer. CDR3: CASSPGAGLEGYTF. The CDR3 DNA is TGTGCCAGCTCACCGGGTGCGGGCCTGGAAGGCTACACCTTC. Filled out from reference TRBV18 and TRBJ1-2, the complete variable domain reads NAGVMQNPRHLVRRRGQEARLRCSPMKGHSHVYWYRQLPEEGLKFMVYLQKENIIDESGMPKERFSAEFPKEGPSILRIQQVVRGDSAAYFCASSPGAGLEGYTFGSGTRLTVV.